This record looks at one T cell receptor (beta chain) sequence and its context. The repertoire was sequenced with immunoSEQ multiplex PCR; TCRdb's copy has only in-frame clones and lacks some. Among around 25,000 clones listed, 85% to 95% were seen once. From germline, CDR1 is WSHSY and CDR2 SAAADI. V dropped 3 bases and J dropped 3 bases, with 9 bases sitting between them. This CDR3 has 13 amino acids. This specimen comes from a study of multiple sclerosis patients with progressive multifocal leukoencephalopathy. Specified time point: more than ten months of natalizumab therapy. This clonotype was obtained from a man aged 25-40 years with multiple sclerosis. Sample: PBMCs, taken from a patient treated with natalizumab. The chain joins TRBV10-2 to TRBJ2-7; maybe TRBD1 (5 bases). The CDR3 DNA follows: TGCGCCAGCAGTGACGTCAGGGACTACGAGCAGTACGTC. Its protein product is CASSDVRDYEQYV.